Listed below are T cell receptor beta chains from one sample, sequenced in a study of Ad26.COV2.S vaccination and SARS-CoV-2 variants. Libraries were prepared by immunoSEQ multiplex PCR; TCRdb keeps only in-frame clonotypes and omits some of them. Of some 400,000 clones listed, 70% to 90% were seen once; the top ten hold 1.9%. This specimen was peripheral blood, taken in a trial of Ad26.COV2.S vaccine versus placebo. Receptors were obtained from a person aged 18 to 59 who received the Ad26.COV2.S COVID-19 vaccine or a placebo. The CDR3 runs from the conserved cysteine through the conserved F or W. Each record gives: CDR3 DNA, CDR3 protein, clone size, V gene, D gene, J gene. The D gene is left open where the match is weak. Some rows mark clone size as missing; the rest say once, few, many or name a class of expanded clone.

CDR3 DNA: TGTGCCAGTAGTCCCATTAGAGAGAACACTGAAGCTTTCTTT; CDR3 protein: CASSPIRENTEAFF; clone size: .; V gene: TRBV19; D gene: .; J gene: TRBJ1-1
CDR3 DNA: TGTGCCAGCAGGCCACCAGGACAGGGAGGTGGCTACACCTTC; CDR3 protein: CASRPPGQGGGYTF; clone size: .; V gene: TRBV5-5; D gene: TRBD1; J gene: TRBJ1-2
CDR3 DNA: TGCAGCGTTAGTCTAGGCATAGAGACCCAGTACTTC; CDR3 protein: CSVSLGIETQYF; clone size: .; V gene: TRBV29-1; D gene: .; J gene: TRBJ2-5
CDR3 DNA: TGTGCCAGCAGTTTTCTCGGGCGCGGCCAGGGGACTACAGATACGCAGTATTTT; CDR3 protein: CASSFLGRGQGTTDTQYF; clone size: .; V gene: TRBV27; D gene: .; J gene: TRBJ2-3
CDR3 DNA: TGTGCTAGTGGTGCCGGGGGGGCCCATGGCTACACCTTC; CDR3 protein: CASGAGGAHGYTF; clone size: .; V gene: TRBV12-5; D gene: .; J gene: TRBJ1-2
CDR3 DNA: TGTGCCAGCAGCTTAGGGGACAGTGAAGCTTTCTTT; CDR3 protein: CASSLGDSEAFF; clone size: few; V gene: TRBV11-2; D gene: TRBD1; J gene: TRBJ1-1
CDR3 DNA: TGTGCCAGCAGCTTAGACCCCTACGAGCAGTACTTC; CDR3 protein: CASSLDPYEQYF; clone size: .; V gene: TRBV7-9; D gene: .; J gene: TRBJ2-7
CDR3 DNA: TGTGCCAGCAGCCCCCCCAAAGTCTCTGGGGCCAACGTCCTGACTTTC; CDR3 protein: CASSPPKVSGANVLTF; clone size: .; V gene: TRBV5-4; D gene: .; J gene: TRBJ2-6
CDR3 DNA: TGTGCCAGCGGGCCAGCACAAAACATTCAGTACTTC; CDR3 protein: CASGPAQNIQYF; clone size: .; V gene: TRBV28; D gene: .; J gene: TRBJ2-4
CDR3 DNA: TGTGCCAGCAGTTCAGACCGGGCCGCCAAAAGCTCTGGGGCCAACGTCCTGACTTTC; CDR3 protein: CASSSDRAAKSSGANVLTF; clone size: .; V gene: TRBV7-9; D gene: .; J gene: TRBJ2-6
CDR3 DNA: TGTGCCAGCAGCGTAGGGGTGGGGAGGACCGACAATGAGCAGTTCTTC; CDR3 protein: CASSVGVGRTDNEQFF; clone size: .; V gene: TRBV9; D gene: .; J gene: TRBJ2-1
CDR3 DNA: TGCAGTGCTAGTATAACCGGGACAGGGGTAGAGTTCTTC; CDR3 protein: CSASITGTGVEFF; clone size: .; V gene: TRBV20-1; D gene: TRBD1; J gene: TRBJ2-1
CDR3 DNA: TGTGCCAGCAGTGACGAGGATACGCAGTATTTT; CDR3 protein: CASSDEDTQYF; clone size: .; V gene: TRBV28; D gene: .; J gene: TRBJ2-3
CDR3 DNA: TGCGCCAGCAGCCCAGATTCGGGACTAGCGCTCAATGAGCAGTTCTTC; CDR3 protein: CASSPDSGLALNEQFF; clone size: .; V gene: TRBV4-1; D gene: TRBD2; J gene: TRBJ2-1
CDR3 DNA: TGCGCCAGCAGCGCAGGACTAGCCAATGAGCAGTTCTTC; CDR3 protein: CASSAGLANEQFF; clone size: once; V gene: TRBV5-1; D gene: TRBD2; J gene: TRBJ2-1
CDR3 DNA: TGTGCCAGCAGTGTCACAGGGGTTAATGAAAAACTGTTTTTT; CDR3 protein: CASSVTGVNEKLFF; clone size: once; V gene: TRBV25-1; D gene: TRBD1; J gene: TRBJ1-4
CDR3 DNA: TGTGCCAGCAGCCCGGGACAAGCCCCTGGGGCCAACGTCCTGACTTTC; CDR3 protein: CASSPGQAPGANVLTF; clone size: .; V gene: TRBV7-9; D gene: .; J gene: TRBJ2-6
CDR3 DNA: TGTGCCAGCAGCTCCCAAGGGGGGTACCAAGAGACCCAGTACTTC; CDR3 protein: CASSSQGGYQETQYF; clone size: .; V gene: TRBV7-9; D gene: .; J gene: TRBJ2-5